The present entry profiles one T cell receptor beta chain with its context. Germline CDR1 and CDR2: LNHDA and SQIVND (reference sequence). V lost 5 bases, J lost 0 bases, and 6 bases lay in between. This CDR3 region has 13 residues. The record originates from a study of blood T cell repertoires in COVID-19. For the study at large: Samples of COVID-19 (acute and convalescent) were obtained from the United States, Italy and Spain. PBMCs, B-cell-depleted T cells, or T cells were the source of the cDNA or gDNA that made up the material.

As originally analysed: Amplified reference gene primers provided the basis for estimating nucleated cell counts. Sequenced by immunoSEQ multiplex PCR; TCRdb stores in-frame clones only, minus some. That table is the source of V, J and clone size, and D and trimming were worked out from the DNA. This table has approximately 170,000 clones, around 80% appearing once. The chain recombines TRBV19 with TRBJ2-3; no firm D call. The sequencing input was peripheral blood. The clonotype comes from a woman in her seventies who had recovered from COVID-19. The CDR3 sequence is CASSWQSTDTQYF. The CDR3 coding sequence is TGTGCCAGTAGTTGGCAGAGCACAGATACGCAGTATTTT.